Presented here are 3 T cell receptor beta chains from one specimen sequenced in a study of blood T cell repertoires in COVID-19. Measured with immunoSEQ multiplex PCR; TCRdb has only the in-frame clones, and not every one. The sample contains fewer than 60,000 clones, roughly 84% of which appear only once. What was sequenced was peripheral blood. These receptors originate from a man under 40 with COVID-19, enrolled during active disease.

V and J are TRBV11-2 and TRBJ1-6, with 7 nucleotides matching TRBD1. Germline-derived CDR1 and CDR2 are SGHAT and FQNNGV. The CDR3 totals 15 residues. V lost 4 bases, J lost 7 bases, and 7 bases stayed unmatched. CDR3: CASSYFGTENSPLHF. The CDR3 bases are TGTGCCAGCAGCTACTTTGGGACAGAAAATTCACCCCTCCACTTT.

This chain links TRBV19 with TRBJ2-5; D remains unclear. Looked up from germline, CDR1 is LNHDA and CDR2 is SQIVND (reference sequence). The CDR3 runs to 13 residues. V was shortened by 3 bases and J by 2 bases, with 7 bases between the two germline ends. The CDR3 spells CASSIQAQETQYF. Here the CDR3 DNA reads TGTGCCAGTAGTATTCAGGCTCAAGAGACCCAGTACTTC.

This chain connects TRBV30 to TRBJ1-4, with D tentatively TRBD1 (5 bases). CDR3 length: 15 amino acids. Trimming left V 0 bases short and J 5 bases short, with 13 bases between. CDR1 is GTSNPN, CDR2 SVGIG, per germline (reference sequence). Here the CDR3 DNA reads TGTGCCTGGAGTGTAAGGGGCAGGGTGAATGAAAAACTGTTTTTT. Its protein product is CAWSVRGRVNEKLFF.